This T cell receptor beta chain originates from a study of blood T cell repertoires in COVID-19. Study-level background: Samples representing acute and convalescent COVID-19 were sourced from the United States, Italy and Spain.

In the authors' workflow: Reference gene primer amplification gave estimated nucleated cell counts. Some clones are missing from TCRdb's copy, which holds only in-frame ones; the method was immunoSEQ multiplex PCR. The V and J calls and clone size are taken from that table; D and trimming were inferred from the DNA. The sample carries about 100,000 clones, roughly nine tenths recorded once. The V end was cut by 1 base, the J end by 1 base, with 13 bases between. Per the germline V gene, CDR1 is SGHAT and CDR2 is FQNNGV. This CDR3 spans 17 amino acids. The sequence was obtained from a man aged 30 to 39 in a cohort sampled during active COVID-19. Sequencing input: peripheral blood. This rearrangement joins TRBV11-2 to TRBJ2-2; maybe TRBD1 (5 bases). As DNA, the CDR3 is TGTGCCAGCAGCTTAGTGGTTGGTACAGGGAACACCGGGGAGCTGTTTTTT. Translation: CASSLVVGTGNTGELFF.